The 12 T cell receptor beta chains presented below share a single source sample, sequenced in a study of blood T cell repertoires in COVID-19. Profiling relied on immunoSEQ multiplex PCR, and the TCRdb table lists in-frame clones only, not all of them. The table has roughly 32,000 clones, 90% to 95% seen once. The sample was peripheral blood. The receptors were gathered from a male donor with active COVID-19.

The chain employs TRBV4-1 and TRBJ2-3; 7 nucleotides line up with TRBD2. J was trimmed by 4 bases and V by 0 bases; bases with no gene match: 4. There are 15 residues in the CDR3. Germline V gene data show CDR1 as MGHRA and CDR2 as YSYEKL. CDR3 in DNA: TGCGCCAGCAGCCAAGATAAAGCGGGGTCAGATACGCAGTATTTT. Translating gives CASSQDKAGSDTQYF.

The chain's CDR3 is CASSLVAGPQQPQHF. DNA for the CDR3: TGTGCCAGCAGCTTGGTGGCAGGTCCACAGCAGCCCCAGCATTTT. The V and J genes are TRBV5-5 and TRBJ1-5, with D uncertain. Germline CDR1 is SGHKS and CDR2 is YYEKEE (reference sequence). The germline V and J ends were trimmed by 0 bases and 7 bases, with 14 bases remaining between them. This CDR3 spans 15 amino acids.

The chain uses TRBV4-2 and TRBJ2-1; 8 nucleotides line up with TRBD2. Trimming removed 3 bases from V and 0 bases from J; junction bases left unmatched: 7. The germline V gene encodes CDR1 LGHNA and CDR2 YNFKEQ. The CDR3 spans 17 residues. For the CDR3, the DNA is TGTGCCAGCAGCCAGTTCCCCGGGGGGGCCTCCTACAATGAGCAGTTCTTC. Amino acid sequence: CASSQFPGGASYNEQFF.

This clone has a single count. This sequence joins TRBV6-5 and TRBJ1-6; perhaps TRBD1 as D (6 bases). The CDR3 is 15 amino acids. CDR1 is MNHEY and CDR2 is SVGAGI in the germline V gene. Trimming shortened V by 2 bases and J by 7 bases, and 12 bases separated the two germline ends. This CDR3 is CASSYEGTRNSPLHF. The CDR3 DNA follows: TGTGCCAGCAGTTACGAGGGGACAAGGAATTCACCCCTCCACTTT.

CDR3: CASSFTVNYGYTF. CDR3 bases: TGTGCCAGCAGCTTTACAGTGAACTATGGCTACACCTTC. The J gene is TRBJ1-2, the V gene TRBV7-9; D remains unclear. Trimming took 3 bases from V and 2 from J, leaving 7 bases between them. CDR3 length: 13 residues. Germline V lookup: CDR1 SEHNR, CDR2 FQNEAQ (reference sequence).

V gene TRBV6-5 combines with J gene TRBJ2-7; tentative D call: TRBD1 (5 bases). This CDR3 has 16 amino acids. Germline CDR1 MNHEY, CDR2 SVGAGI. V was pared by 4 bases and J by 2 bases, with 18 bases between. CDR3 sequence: CASSLVGDRETYEQYF. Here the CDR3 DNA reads TGTGCCAGCAGTTTAGTAGGCGACAGAGAGACCTACGAGCAGTACTTC.

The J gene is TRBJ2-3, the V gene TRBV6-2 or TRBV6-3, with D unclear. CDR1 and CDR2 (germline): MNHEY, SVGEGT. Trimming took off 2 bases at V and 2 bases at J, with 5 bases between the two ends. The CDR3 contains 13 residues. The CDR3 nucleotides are TGTGCCAGCAGTTACCCCCTCACAGATACGCAGTATTTT. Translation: CASSYPLTDTQYF.

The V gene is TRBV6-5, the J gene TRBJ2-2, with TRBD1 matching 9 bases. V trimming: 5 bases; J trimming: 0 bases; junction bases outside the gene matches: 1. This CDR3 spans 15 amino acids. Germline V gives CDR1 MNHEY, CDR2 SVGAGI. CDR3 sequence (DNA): TGTGCCAGCAGTCGGACAGGGGCGAACACCGGGGAGCTGTTTTTT. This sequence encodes CASSRTGANTGELFF.

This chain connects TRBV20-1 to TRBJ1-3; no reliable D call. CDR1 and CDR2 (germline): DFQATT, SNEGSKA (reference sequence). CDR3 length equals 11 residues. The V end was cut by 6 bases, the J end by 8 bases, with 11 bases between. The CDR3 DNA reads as TGCAGTGCGTCTTTTCTAGACACCATATATTTT. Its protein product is CSASFLDTIYF.

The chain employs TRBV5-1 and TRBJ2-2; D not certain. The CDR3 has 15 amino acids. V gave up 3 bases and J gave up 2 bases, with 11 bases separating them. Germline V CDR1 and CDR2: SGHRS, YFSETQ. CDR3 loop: CASSSSAVNTGELFF. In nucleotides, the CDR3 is TGCGCCAGCAGCTCTTCGGCGGTAAACACCGGGGAGCTGTTTTTT.

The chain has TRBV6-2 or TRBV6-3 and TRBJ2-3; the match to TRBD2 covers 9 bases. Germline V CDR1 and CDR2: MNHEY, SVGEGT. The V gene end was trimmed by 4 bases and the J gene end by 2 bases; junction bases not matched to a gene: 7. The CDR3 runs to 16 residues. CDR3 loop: CASSSLPSGVTDTQYF. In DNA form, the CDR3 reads TGTGCCAGCAGTTCCCTTCCTAGCGGGGTCACAGATACGCAGTATTTT.

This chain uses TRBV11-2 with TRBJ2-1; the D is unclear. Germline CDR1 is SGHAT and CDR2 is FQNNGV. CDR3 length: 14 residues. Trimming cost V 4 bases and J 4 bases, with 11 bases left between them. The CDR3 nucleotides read TGTGCCAGCAGCTCAGTCGGGTCTTACAATGAGCAGTTCTTC. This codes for CASSSVGSYNEQFF.